Listed here are 10 T cell receptor beta chains from one sample, sequenced in a study of T-cell reconstitution after alpha-beta-depleted transplantation in children (dated by TCRdb to the mid-2010s). Library construction relied on PCR. Sequenced on an Illumina HiSeq 2500. To normalize quantification of the TCRbeta repertoire, the TCR libraries were built with molecular barcoding that relied on unique molecular identifiers. The public reads were run again by TCRdb, first through fastp at Q25 and then through MiXCR, and only productive beta chains were kept. Rows with a matching CDR3 protein are joined into one entry that keeps the most common DNA and genes. Within this sample are some 220,000 distinct CDR3 sequences, with approximately 11% of them counted one time only. The top ten constitute roughly 28% of the sample. This sample's treatment or condition label indicates: allogeneic hematopoietic cell transplantation with graft depleted of TCRalphabeta T cells and CD19 B cells.

Here the sequenced sample was PBMCs, taken before TCRalphabeta/CD19-depleted stem cell transplant. Receptors originate from a child under two years old with acute myeloid leukemia, due to receive a stem cell transplant.

This clonotype was seen repeatedly, ten times or more. The rearrangement joins TRBV7-2 to TRBJ2-7; 7 positions agree with TRBD1. After removal of 5 bases from V and 6 bases from J, the junction contained 4 bases not matched to a gene. CDR1 and CDR2 (germline): SGHTA, FQGNSA. The CDR3 totals 12 residues. The CDR3 protein is CASSLDRVEQYF. CDR3 sequence (DNA): TGTGCCAGCAGCCTTGACAGGGTCGAGCAGTACTTC.

A few counts support this clonotype. V is TRBV6-1 and J is TRBJ1-5, with D possibly TRBD1 on 5 matching bases. Germline CDR1 is MNHNS and CDR2 is SASEGT. Trimming pared 11 bases from V and 2 bases from J, leaving 19 bases between. The CDR3 is made up of 15 amino acids. The CDR3 nucleotides read TGTGCCGCCGGCGGCAGGGCGATCCGCAATCAGCCCCAGCATTTT. Translating it yields CAAGGRAIRNQPQHF.

This clonotype has a count of ten or more. The chain is built from TRBV2 and TRBJ1-5; maybe TRBD1 (6 bases). Germline V lookup: CDR1 SNHLY, CDR2 FYNNEI. The CDR3 totals 15 residues. Trimming pared 6 bases from V and 2 bases from J, leaving 14 bases between. The CDR3, as DNA: TGTGCCAGCAGACTGGACAGTCGGGGCAATCAGCCCCAGCATTTT. Encoded protein: CASRLDSRGNQPQHF.

In this sample, this clonotype turned up many times. The rearrangement links TRBV29-1 to TRBJ2-7, with D possibly TRBD1 on 5 matching bases. The CDR3 is 10 amino acids. Germline-derived CDR1 and CDR2 are SQVTM and ANQGSEA. V lost 6 bases and J lost 6, with 9 bases in between. Here the CDR3 reads CSVAGLEQYF. The CDR3 DNA reads TGCAGCGTAGCAGGGCTCGAGCAGTACTTC.

This clonotype was seen at least ten times. Written as DNA, the CDR3 is TGTGCCAGCAGCCAAGGCCTGACACAGGGCGAGCAGTACTTC. Translated: CASSQGLTQGEQYF. The chain carries TRBV3-1 and TRBJ2-7, with D perhaps TRBD1 (6 bases). This CDR3 is 14 amino acids long. The germline gives CDR1 LGHDT, CDR2 YNNKEL (reference sequence). V shed 1 base and J shed 6 bases, with 13 bases lying between them.

This clonotype was counted ten times or more. The chain combines TRBV3-1 with TRBJ1-2, with TRBD1 as a possible D gene (6 bases). CDR3 length: 17 amino acids. The V end lost 3 bases, the J end lost 4 bases, and 21 bases lay between the germline ends. Germline V CDR1 and CDR2: LGHDT, YNNKEL (reference sequence). The CDR3 loop reads CASSHMIGGGRIYGYTF. CDR3 DNA sequence: TGTGCCAGCAGCCATATGATTGGCGGGGGGCGCATCTATGGCTACACCTTC.

This clonotype showed up many times. V gene TRBV3-1 combines with J gene TRBJ2-3, with 9 bases that match TRBD2. CDR1 LGHDT and CDR2 YNNKEL come from the germline V gene (reference sequence). The V gene end was trimmed by 4 bases and the J gene end by 2 bases; junction bases not matched to a gene: 7. The CDR3 spans 16 residues. The CDR3 loop reads CASSPGRTSDTDTQYF. The CDR3 nucleotides read TGTGCCAGCAGCCCTGGCCGGACTAGCGACACAGATACGCAGTATTTT.

Note on this clonotype: One junction end does not reproduce the germline sequence, and a read error may be involved. The chain couples TRBV12-3 or TRBV12-4 to TRBJ2-6, with 10 bases matching TRBD1. This CDR3 spans 18 amino acids. CDR3 amino acids: CACSPRQGASVGANVLTF. The DNA for the CDR3 is TGTGCCTGCAGTCCCCGACAGGGGGCATCTGTAGGGGCCAACGTCCTGACTTTC.

A note on this clonotype: It may be a read error: a sequence one base away is much more abundant. V and J are TRBV5-1 and TRBJ2-2; weak D call: TRBD2 (5 bases). Germline CDR1 and CDR2: SGHRS and YFSETQ. Trimming left V 4 bases short and J 5 bases short, with 18 bases between. This CDR3 has 16 amino acids. The CDR3 DNA reads as TGCGCCAGCAGCCCCTTAAAAATAGGGAGTACCGGGGAGCTGTTTTTT. Its translation: CASSPLKIGSTGELFF.

This clonotype came up many times. V is TRBV6-1 and J is TRBJ1-1; 9 positions match TRBD1. Germline CDR1 is MNHNS and CDR2 is SASEGT. Trimming removed 6 bases from V and 1 base from J; junction bases left unmatched: 6. The CDR3 is 15 amino acids. The DNA for the CDR3 is TGTGCCAGCAGGCGGACAGGGGCGGGGAACACTGAAGCTTTCTTT. Its protein product is CASRRTGAGNTEAFF.